Below, one T cell receptor (beta chain) is given with its context. The specificity of this receptor is unknown. No base quality information exists; no much larger clone differs at one position. The data were obtained in a study of control samples from healthy donors and cancer patients (dated by TCRdb to 2018 to 2020). Compared with germline, V lacks 1 base and J lacks 4 bases; bases without a gene match: 8. According to the germline V gene, CDR1 reads SGHTA and CDR2 reads FQGTGA. Its CDR3 holds 16 amino acids, cysteine through phenylalanine. The DNA shown is the 48-base CDR3, in frame from base 1. To prepare the library, the immunoSEQ multiplex PCR assay was applied. TCRdb took this table from immuneACCESS and kept in-frame rearrangements with V and J called. Such tables lack part of the clones; where checked against another copy, unresolved V genes explain under half of the gap, and the rest is unexplained. Present in this sample are hundreds of thousands of clones, roughly four fifths of which were seen just once. About an eighth of the sample lies in the top ten.

The clonotype was recovered from a woman aged 55-69 years with lung cancer. The sequence links TRBV7-3 to TRBJ2-3, and 7 junctional nucleotides match TRBD1. The source material was PBMCs. The bases read TGTGCCAGCAGCTTAATGACAGGGTCATATGCAGATACGCAGTATTTT. This codes for CASSLMTGSYADTQYF.